This passage covers 16 T cell receptor beta chains from one sample sequenced in a study of Graves' ophthalmopathy and Graves' hyperthyroidism. Using RNA transcripts, the TCR beta CDR3 regions were amplified. HTBI primers were used in a first-round RT-PCR, which preceded a second-round multiplex PCR. TCRdb reprocessed the multiplex PCR reads via MiXCR and lists one record per CDR3 protein. The profile shows over 500,000 distinct CDR3 sequences, approximately 22% of them singletons. Sequencing used peripheral blood. The source is a woman under 30 with stable Graves' hyperthyroidism. Some clones in this sample may be carry-over from other donors' samples.

The chain recombines TRBV19 with TRBJ1-1; 10 nucleotides line up with TRBD1. Germline CDR1 reads LNHDA; CDR2 reads SQIVND (reference sequence). The J segment lost 7 bases and the V segment lost 5 bases, leaving 1 base of the junction unmatched. This CDR3 region has 12 residues. As DNA, the CDR3 is TGTGCCAGTAGTGACAGGGGGCGTGAAGCTTTCTTT. Translation gives CASSDRGREAFF. Full variable domain (rest looked up from reference TRBV19 and TRBJ1-1): DGGITQSPKYLFRKEGQNVTLSCEQNLNHDAMYWYRQDPGQGLRLIYYSQIVNDFQKGDIAEGYSVSREKKESFPLTVTSAQKNPTAFYLCASSDRGREAFFGQGTRLTVV.

This chain uses TRBV4-2 with TRBJ2-7; D could derive from TRBD1 or TRBD2 (5 bases each). This CDR3 has 15 amino acids. Germline V gene sequence: CDR1 LGHNA, CDR2 YNFKEQ. V lost 1 base and J 2 bases, leaving 12 bases between the germline ends. Here the CDR3 reads CASSQGRDAAYEQYF. Written as DNA, the CDR3 is TGTGCCAGCAGCCAAGGCCGGGACGCCGCCTACGAGCAGTACTTC.

Many counts were recorded for this clonotype. V gene TRBV6-1 combines with J gene TRBJ1-1; D is uncertain. Per the germline V gene, CDR1 is MNHNS and CDR2 is SASEGT. The CDR3 consists of 10 residues. The ends were cut back, 8 bases at V and 8 bases at J, with 9 bases in the middle. The CDR3 here is CASEQQEAFF. The CDR3 nucleotides read TGTGCCAGCGAACAACAGGAAGCTTTCTTT.

This chain links TRBV11-3 with TRBJ2-7, with 11 bases aligning to TRBD2. The trim removed 2 bases at V and 6 bases at J, leaving 6 bases unmatched. CDR1 and CDR2 (germline): SGHNT, YENEEA. The CDR3 is 15 amino acids. The CDR3 DNA reads as TGTGCCAGCAGCTTAAGACTAGCGGGGTTTTCCGAGCAGTACTTC. It yields the protein CASSLRLAGFSEQYF.

The chain links TRBV2 to TRBJ2-5, with unresolved D. Germline values: CDR1 SNHLY, CDR2 FYNNEI. The CDR3 is 13 amino acids. The ends were cut back, 2 bases at V and 5 bases at J, with 9 bases in the middle. The CDR3 bases are TGTGCCAGCAGTGAATATAGGGCGGAGACCCAGTACTTC. Protein: CASSEYRAETQYF.

In its sample, this clonotype was seen once. A much larger clone lies one base from this, so it may be a read error. The V gene is TRBV28, the J gene TRBJ2-2; possibly TRBD1 or TRBD2 for D (5 bases each). The V end lost 8 bases, the J end lost 4 bases, and 20 bases lay between the germline ends. Per germline, CDR1 MDHEN and CDR2 SYDVKM. The CDR3 is 16 residues long. For the CDR3, the DNA is TGTGCCAGCTGGTATACGGGACCCCCGAGCACCGGGGAGCTGTTTTTT. Protein sequence: CASWYTGPPSTGELFF.

This clonotype was seen ten or more times. The chain employs TRBV2 and TRBJ1-1; a weak D match, TRBD1 (6 bases). Trimming pared 6 bases from V and 5 bases from J, leaving 13 bases between. This CDR3 has 13 amino acids. Germline CDR1 reads SNHLY; CDR2 reads FYNNEI. This CDR3 is CASRKPGDTEAFF. CDR3 DNA: TGTGCCAGCAGGAAACCAGGGGATACTGAAGCTTTCTTT.

This clonotype came up a few times. The chain is built from TRBV12-3 or TRBV12-4 and TRBJ2-5; weak D call: TRBD2 (6 bases). The CDR3 contains 18 residues. Deletions cut 3 bases from V and 5 bases from J, with 25 bases between. The CDR3 is CASSFKILWRGPPETQYF. The CDR3 nucleotides read TGTGCCAGCAGTTTCAAGATCCTGTGGCGGGGCCCTCCGGAGACCCAGTACTTC.

A single count supports this clonotype. V gene TRBV7-2 combines with J gene TRBJ1-2; TRBD1 matches at 9 bases. The trim removed 4 bases at V and 3 bases at J, leaving 3 bases unmatched. The germline V gene has CDR1 SGHTA and CDR2 FQGNSA. CDR3 length: 14 residues. As DNA, the CDR3 is TGTGCCAGCAGCTCTACAGGGGGCGACTATGGCTACACCTTC. Translation gives CASSSTGGDYGYTF.

This clonotype was picked up many times. The V gene is TRBV27, the J gene TRBJ1-1, with D possibly matching TRBD1 (5 bases). Trimming removed 5 bases at V and 7 bases at J, with 14 bases between. Germline loops: CDR1 MNHEY, CDR2 SMNVEV (reference sequence). The CDR3 is made up of 13 amino acids. The CDR3 DNA sequence: TGTGCCAGCAGTCTGACAGCGGTTGATGAAGCTTTCTTT. It translates to CASSLTAVDEAFF.

In its sample, this clonotype is medium-sized. This chain connects TRBV29-1 to TRBJ2-4, with a tentative D call TRBD1 (6 bases). Trimming shortened V by 7 bases and J by 7 bases, and 14 bases separated the two germline ends. The germline CDR1 and CDR2 sequences are SQVTM and ANQGSEA. The CDR3 totals 12 residues. CDR3 in amino acids: CSAGAPGNIQYF. CDR3 DNA: TGCAGCGCAGGGGCGCCAGGGAACATTCAGTACTTC. The full variable domain, with the rest looked up from reference TRBV29-1 and TRBJ2-4, is SAVISQKPSRDICQRGTSLTIQCQVDSQVTMMFWYRQQPGQSLTLIATANQGSEATYESGFVIDKFPISRPNLTFSTLTVSNMSPEDSSIYLCSAGAPGNIQYFGAGTRLSVL.

The J gene is TRBJ2-3, the V gene TRBV4-2, with TRBD2 identical over 8 bases. CDR1 is LGHNA, CDR2 YNFKEQ, per germline. V lost 2 bases and J lost 1; bases outside the gene matches: 8. This CDR3 has 17 amino acids. The CDR3: CASSQREFGGGTDTQYF. For the CDR3, the DNA is TGTGCCAGCAGCCAACGGGAGTTCGGGGGGGGCACAGATACGCAGTATTTT.

The sample holds many counts of this clonotype. Written as DNA, the CDR3 is TGCAGTGCTAGTGTCAGGACTAGTCCAAGGCAGTACTTC. As protein: CSASVRTSPRQYF. This rearrangement joins TRBV20-1 to TRBJ2-7; 7 bases map to TRBD2. Germline V CDR1 and CDR2: DFQATT, SNEGSKA (reference sequence). This CDR3 region has 13 residues. Trimming took 3 bases from V and 9 from J; bases not matched to a gene: 11.

About this clonotype itself: This may be a read error, as it is one base from a much larger clone. The chain recombines TRBV4-2 with TRBJ1-2; D not resolved. Germline CDR1 and CDR2: LGHNA and YNFKEQ. The CDR3 has 14 residues. The CDR3 DNA follows: TGTTCCAGCAGCCAAGACGCGGGTGGGCGGGCCTACACCTTC. It yields the protein CSSSQDAGGRAYTF.

This clonotype was seen at least ten times. The chain recombines TRBV5-1 with TRBJ2-7; tentatively, D is TRBD2 (6 bases). Germline V gene lookup returns CDR1 SGHRS and CDR2 YFSETQ. The CDR3 totals 13 residues. V was cut by 7 bases and J by 3 bases, with 14 bases left in between. The CDR3 nucleotides are TGCGCCAGCGTGGGGGGTCTGGGCTACGAGCAGTACTTC. Protein product: CASVGGLGYEQYF.

This sequence joins TRBV30 and TRBJ2-7; tentatively, D is TRBD1 (6 bases). CDR3 size: 12 residues. Germline CDR1 and CDR2: GTSNPN and SVGIG (reference sequence). Trimming removed 3 bases from V and 2 bases from J, with 8 bases in between. The CDR3 DNA reads TGTGCCTGGAGACAGGGAGCCTACGAGCAGTACTTC. Encoded protein: CAWRQGAYEQYF.